This T cell receptor beta chain originates from a study of blood T cell repertoires in COVID-19 (TCRdb year 2020). Study-level background: The collaborator samples originated in the United States, Italy and Spain and spanned the acute and convalescent phases of COVID-19. Deeply sampled blood TCRbeta repertoires from subjects exposed to, actively infected with, or recovered from COVID-19 were included in the dataset. Samples were obtained from the ongoing ImmuneRACE study (first 160 participants) and from over 1,000 subjects provided by 6 global collaborators. The repertoires were released in a freely available public database intended as a resource for research on the immune response to SARS-CoV-2. The prospective study material was composed of cDNA or gDNA derived from T cells, B-cell-depleted T cells, or PBMCs. Nearly every sample came with metadata listing a de-identified subject ID, COVID-19 status, age in years and sex. Where available, HLA class I and class II types were obtained from metadata supplied by the sample provider rather than from assay-based typing.

Trimming takes 8 bases off V and 8 bases off J; junction bases not matched to a gene: 8. Reading from cysteine to phenylalanine, the CDR3 counts 13 amino acids. The only DNA kept is the CDR3, 39 bases in frame from the first base. The germline V gene (reference sequence) yields LNHDA for CDR1 and SQIVND for CDR2. The research as a whole found: The quantity of clinical and demographic metadata differed by source and by participant and was supplied without curation.

As to this clone: Its antigen is still unknown. One base away there is no much larger clone; base qualities are not given.

TCRbeta CDR3 regions were amplified from genomic DNA using the immunoSEQ Assay, a bias-controlled multiplex PCR. The paper's processing steps were these. The number of nucleated cells in each sample was estimated by amplification of reference gene primers within the assay. Sequence reads were collapsed and filtered to measure the absolute abundance of every unique TCRbeta CDR3 rearrangement. Productive Simpson clonality was computed per sample as the square root of Simpson's diversity index over productive rearrangements. The table was pulled from immuneACCESS by TCRdb, which kept in-frame rearrangements only. Such tables lose some clones; where checked, under half of the loss comes from unresolved V genes, and the rest has no known cause. D and trimming come from the DNA, and the V and J calls and clone size come from that table. For this sample the table gives tens of thousands of clones, of which 70% to 90% were detected only once. The top ten clonotypes cover 3.5% of the sample.

The collaborating institutions used their own protocols to collect whole blood in K2EDTA tubes. Collaborator samples were shipped for TCRbeta analysis as frozen whole blood, isolated PBMCs, or DNA extracted from either sample type. Input material: peripheral blood. The rearrangement joined TRBV19 to TRBJ1-4, and 7 junctional nucleotides match TRBD1. The TCR was taken from a man aged 50 or older with active COVID-19. DNA sequence: TGTGCCAGTGGGGACAGCGAACGGGAAAAACTGTTTTTT. Its protein product is CASGDSEREKLFF.